Each of the 18 T cell receptor beta chains below was sequenced from the same sample in a study of blood T cells in healthy people across ages. With a J-beta primer mix and a sample-barcoded 5' primer, a second PCR ran roughly 6 to 11 cycles. Each CDR3 protein is one row after TCRdb ran MiXCR on the 5' RACE reads. The table includes some 640,000 distinct CDR3 sequences, 49% detected once. The specimen was blood. The receptors shown here come from a woman aged 55-70 years in good health.

This clonotype has only one observation. This sequence joins TRBV20-1 and TRBJ1-1, with D uncertain. Trimming left V 0 bases short and J 7 bases short, with 12 bases between. This CDR3 comprises 13 residues. The germline V gene has CDR1 DFQATT and CDR2 SNEGSKA (reference sequence). CDR3 protein: CSARDTWAGEAFF. CDR3 in DNA: TGCAGTGCTAGAGATACTTGGGCGGGTGAAGCTTTCTTT.

This clonotype was picked up many times. The chain links TRBV7-9 to TRBJ2-1, with TRBD2 matching 11 bases. With 5 bases clipped from V and 6 bases from J, the junction kept 3 bases outside the gene matches. The germline CDR1 and CDR2 sequences are SEHNR and FQNEAQ (reference sequence). The CDR3 runs to 14 residues. CDR3 protein: CASSPSGRLNEQFF. CDR3 in DNA: TGTGCCAGCAGCCCTAGCGGGAGGCTCAATGAGCAGTTCTTC.

The chain employs TRBV28 and TRBJ1-2; 7 nucleotides align to TRBD1. Germline V gives CDR1 MDHEN, CDR2 SYDVKM. V lost 8 bases and J lost 7; bases outside the gene matches: 10. The CDR3 has 13 amino acids. The CDR3 DNA sequence: TGTGCCAGCGGCCCAATGACAGGGTTTGGCTACACCTTC. Translated, it gives CASGPMTGFGYTF.

The chain couples TRBV2 to TRBJ2-3; 9 bases fit TRBD2. This CDR3 region has 15 residues. Trimming removed 3 bases from V and 1 base from J; junction bases left unmatched: 2. Germline CDR1 SNHLY, CDR2 FYNNEI. Here the CDR3 DNA reads TGTGCCAGCAGTGAGGAGCGGGAGGGCACAGATACGCAGTATTTT. Its protein is CASSEEREGTDTQYF.

Worth noting for this clonotype: The junction does not match germline at one end; this may be a read error. This sequence joins TRBV11-2 and TRBJ2-2; 7 nucleotides align to TRBD1. The CDR3 consists of 15 residues. Germline loops: CDR1 SGHAT, CDR2 FQNNGV. The CDR3 protein is CTSSPLTGRTGELFF. CDR3 coding DNA: TGTACCAGCAGCCCACTGACAGGGCGAACCGGGGAGCTGTTTTTT. Full variable domain (missing parts from reference TRBV11-2 and TRBJ2-2): EAGVAQSPRYKIIEKRQSVAFWCNPISGHATLYWYQQILGQGPKLLIQFQNNGVVDDSQLPKDRFSAERLKGVDSTLKIQPAKLEDSAVYLCTSSPLTGRTGELFFGEGSRLTVL.

The chain joins TRBV14 to TRBJ2-7; no clear D. V shed 1 base and J shed 5 bases, with 9 bases lying between them. The germline CDR1 and CDR2 sequences are SGHDN and FVKESK. The CDR3 is 13 residues long. This CDR3 is CASSQGWYHEQYF. The CDR3 nucleotides read TGTGCCAGCAGCCAAGGGTGGTACCACGAGCAGTACTTC.

V usage is TRBV3-1 and J usage is TRBJ1-2; 10 bases match TRBD1. V dropped 2 bases and J dropped 6; count of bases not matched to a gene: 12. The CDR3 sequence is 17 residues long. In germline, CDR1 is LGHDT, CDR2 YNNKEL (reference sequence). CDR3 coding DNA: TGTGCCAGCAGCCAAAGCCCCGGGACAGGGGTTTTCGATGGCTACACCTTC. As protein: CASSQSPGTGVFDGYTF.

This clonotype was recorded only once. Just one base apart from a much larger clone, this may be a read error. A read error is likely, as this CDR3 ends without the conserved phenylalanine or tryptophan. This chain uses TRBV7-2 with TRBJ2-5; 7 bases are shared with TRBD1. Germline V gives CDR1 SGHTA, CDR2 FQGNSA. V was pared by 5 bases and J by 2 bases, with 2 bases of the junction left unmatched. The CDR3 is 13 amino acids. The CDR3 loop reads CASSTGQQETQYV. The CDR3 region has the DNA TGTGCCAGCAGCACGGGACAGCAAGAGACCCAGTACGTC.

This chain connects TRBV9 to TRBJ1-6, with 12 positions matching TRBD1. Germline V CDR1 and CDR2: SGDLS, YYNGEE. The CDR3 contains 17 residues. With V trimmed by 3 bases and J by 10 bases, 11 bases remained unmatched. The CDR3 nucleotides are TGTGCCAGCAGCGGCGGGACAGGGGGCCGGATGGGGTCACCCCTCCACTTT. It yields the protein CASSGGTGGRMGSPLHF. The variable domain in full, with the rest retrieved from reference TRBV9 and TRBJ1-6, is DSGVTQTPKHLITATGQRVTLRCSPRSGDLSVYWYQQSLDQGLQFLIQYYNGEERAKGNILERFSAQQFPDLHSELNLSSLELGDSALYFCASSGGTGGRMGSPLHFGNGTRLTVT.

This chain uses TRBV3-1 with TRBJ2-5, with 8 positions matching TRBD2. Trimming at V came to 4 bases and at J to 1 base, leaving 11 bases not matched to a gene. Looked up from germline, CDR1 is LGHDT and CDR2 is YNNKEL (reference sequence). The CDR3 spans 17 residues. As DNA, the CDR3 is TGTGCCAGCAGCCGAGCGACGGGACTAGGTTCCCAAGAGACCCAGTACTTC. Translating it yields CASSRATGLGSQETQYF.

This clonotype turned up a few times. The CDR3: CASRDDGNTEAFF. The DNA for the CDR3 is TGTGCCAGCAGGGATGACGGGAACACTGAAGCTTTCTTT. The rearrangement links TRBV7-9 to TRBJ1-1; D unclear. The CDR3 consists of 13 residues. Trimming shortened V by 6 bases and J by 1 base, and 9 bases separated the two germline ends. Per germline, CDR1 SEHNR and CDR2 FQNEAQ (reference sequence).

The chain recombines TRBV7-6 with TRBJ2-1; TRBD2 is a possible D gene (5 bases). V was pared by 1 base and J by 0 bases, with 10 bases between. The CDR3 totals 16 residues. In germline, CDR1 is SGHVS, CDR2 FNYEAQ. The chain's CDR3 is CASSLVDSSSYNEQFF. The CDR3 region has the DNA TGTGCCAGCAGCTTAGTGGACTCGAGCTCCTACAATGAGCAGTTCTTC.

V is TRBV2 and J is TRBJ2-5; D is unresolved. Germline-derived CDR1 and CDR2 are SNHLY and FYNNEI. This CDR3 is built from 14 residues. With 6 bases removed from V and 0 bases from J, the gap between germline ends came to 11 bases. CDR3 sequence reads: CASRPTVYQETQYF. The CDR3 region has the DNA TGTGCCAGCAGGCCTACAGTGTACCAAGAGACCCAGTACTTC.

V and J are TRBV7-9 and TRBJ1-4, with no clear D. The CDR3 sequence is 12 residues long. Trimming pared 2 bases from V and 8 bases from J, leaving 6 bases between. CDR1 and CDR2 (germline): SEHNR, FQNEAQ (reference sequence). CDR3 DNA sequence: TGTGCCAGCAGCTTAAATCACGAAAAACTGTTTTTT. Its protein product is CASSLNHEKLFF.

This clonotype was recorded a few times. V usage is TRBV7-3 and J usage is TRBJ2-3; D is unclear. The CDR3 is 14 amino acids. Trimming left V 5 bases short and J 0 bases short, with 9 bases between. Germline CDR1 is SGHTA and CDR2 is FQGTGA. DNA of the CDR3: TGTGCCAGCAGCCTCAGGTGGAGCACAGATACGCAGTATTTT. It specifies CASSLRWSTDTQYF.

This clonotype has ten or more counts. This rearrangement joins TRBV20-1 to TRBJ1-1; 7 bases are shared with TRBD1. Per the germline V gene, CDR1 is DFQATT and CDR2 is SNEGSKA (reference sequence). The junction had 9 bases not matched to a gene; V was cut back by 1 base and J by 7 bases. This CDR3 region has 14 residues. The CDR3 nucleotides read TGCAGTGCTAGAGTTAAGGGGGCAAATGGTGAAGCTTTCTTT. It yields the protein CSARVKGANGEAFF.

The sample holds one count of this clonotype. In DNA form, the CDR3 reads TGCAGTGCTTGGACGCTCGGAGGGGAAAAACTGTTTTTT. This codes for CSAWTLGGEKLFF. The chain couples TRBV20-1 to TRBJ1-4; no firm D call. Germline CDR1 DFQATT, CDR2 SNEGSKA (reference sequence). The CDR3 spans 13 residues. V was cut by 5 bases and J by 8 bases, with 15 bases left in between.

This clonotype came up once. The V gene is TRBV20-1, the J gene TRBJ1-5; D call uncertain. CDR1 DFQATT and CDR2 SNEGSKA come from the germline V gene (reference sequence). The CDR3 is 13 amino acids. Trimming cost V 5 bases and J 5 bases, with 13 bases left between them. In nucleotides, the CDR3 is TGCAGTGCTCTAGAGAGGTGGGATCAGCCCCAGCATTTT. Protein product: CSALERWDQPQHF.